Described below is a single T cell receptor (beta chain) sequence and its context. Its specificity is not known. There are 15 residues in the CDR3. V lost 2 bases and J lost 0, with 11 bases in between. Germline V lookup: CDR1 SGHRS, CDR2 YFSETQ. The data originate from a study of T cell repertoires in cytomegalovirus infection. TCRdb passed the reads through MiXCR, listing each CDR3 protein once. The table shows approximately 65,000 distinct CDR3 sequences, with 20% to 25% occurring only once. The source of this sequence is a human donor in good health (CMV status not recorded). Some clones in this sample may be carry-over from other donors' samples. The chain recombines TRBV5-1 with TRBJ1-2; no clear D. This specimen consisted of CD8+ T cells from cultured PBMCs, obtained from culture after CMV antigen stimulation. CDR3 loop: CASSFLGIANYGYTF. CDR3 nucleotides: TGCGCCAGCAGCTTCCTCGGGATAGCTAACTATGGCTACACCTTC.